This is a list of T cell receptor beta chains from one sample in a study of blood T cell repertoires in COVID-19. This table comes from immunoSEQ multiplex PCR, and its TCRdb copy is limited to in-frame clones, with some not included. The sample holds about 180,000 clones, about 84% seen once. The sequenced material came from PBMCs or T cells enriched from blood (not recorded which). Receptor source: a woman aged 25-40 years who had recovered from COVID-19. Each CDR3 is given with its conserved first and last residue. The D gene is left open where the match is weak.

cdr3_length v_call d_call cdr3_aa
18 TRBV19 - CASSIGVRREWGNQPQHF
14 TRBV30 - CAWGIAASYNEQFF
15 TRBV3-1/TRBV3-2 - CASSQGRDLGYGYTF
15 TRBV15 - CATSTRDTLNTEAFF
15 TRBV19 - CASSMDWSSGNTIYF
16 TRBV5-4 TRBD2 CASSRLSGRDTDTQYF
16 TRBV3-1/TRBV3-2 TRBD2 CASSQGAGGPAGELFF
16 TRBV3-1/TRBV3-2 - CASRPTKSSYNSPLHF
16 TRBV28 TRBD1 CASSPRQGQTGNTIYF
17 TRBV7-9 TRBD2 CASSLSGTSGGGDTQYF
16 TRBV5-1 TRBD2 CASSLTAGVAYNEQFF
18 TRBV6-1 TRBD1 CASSESPTGGGLDTEAFF
18 TRBV7-9 TRBD2 CASSLPGLAGQEADTQYF
14 TRBV19 - CASRSLAGANVLTF